The sequence of this T cell receptor (beta chain) was determined in a study of blood T cell repertoires in COVID-19. Study as a whole: Spain, Italy and the United States supplied samples that represented acute and convalescent COVID-19. PBMCs, B-cell-depleted T cells, or T cells were the source of the cDNA or gDNA that made up the material.

Original processing methods: The assay estimated nucleated cells by amplifying reference gene primers. Sequencing used immunoSEQ multiplex PCR; TCRdb keeps in-frame clones, though not all of them. V and J calls and clone size come straight from that table; D and trimming were deduced from the DNA. This sample yields roughly 220,000 clones, of which less than 90% are seen a single time; approximately 20% belongs to the top ten. V dropped 2 bases and J dropped 7 bases, with 8 bases sitting between them. The CDR3 extends over 12 amino acids. Germline V lookup: CDR1 SQVTM, CDR2 ANQGSEA. The clonotype comes from a man under 40 with active or convalescent COVID-19. The rearrangement uses TRBV29-1 and TRBJ2-2, with D hard to call. The sample was peripheral blood. The CDR3 spells CSVETVYGELFF. Written as DNA, the CDR3 is TGCAGCGTTGAAACAGTATACGGGGAGCTGTTTTTT.